The next 28 T cell receptor beta chains were all read from a single sample in a study of blood T cell repertoires in COVID-19. TCRdb's copy holds only in-frame clones and misses some; the assay was immunoSEQ multiplex PCR. The sample records roughly 140,000 clones, 80% being singletons. The sequenced material came from peripheral blood. The origin of the receptors is a man between 60 and 75 years old with active or convalescent COVID-19.

The chain joins TRBV30 to TRBJ2-3; no clear D. This CDR3 spans 15 amino acids. The V and J ends lost 2 bases and 1 base respectively, with 13 bases between them. The germline CDR1 and CDR2 sequences are GTSNPN and SVGIG (reference sequence). The CDR3 here is CAWSPWREGTDTQYF. The CDR3 coding sequence is TGTGCCTGGAGTCCTTGGAGAGAAGGCACAGATACGCAGTATTTT.

The V gene is TRBV29-1, the J gene TRBJ2-1; 9 bases agree with TRBD1. V dropped 6 bases and J dropped 4; count of bases not matched to a gene: 4. Germline CDR1 is SQVTM and CDR2 is ANQGSEA. The CDR3 runs to 13 residues. CDR3 DNA: TGCAGCGTGCGGGACAGGGCTTACAATGAGCAGTTCTTC. Translation: CSVRDRAYNEQFF.

This clone came up once. The V and J genes are TRBV6-5 and TRBJ2-7, with TRBD1 matching over 7 bases. Germline V gene data show CDR1 as MNHEY and CDR2 as SVGAGI. V lost 6 bases to trimming and J lost 8 bases; unmatched junction nucleotides: 13. The CDR3 contains 14 residues. The DNA for the CDR3 is TGTGCCAGCAGAACCCCAGCAACAGGGGTTAAGCAGTACTTC. Its translation: CASRTPATGVKQYF.

This clone was observed a few times. The CDR3 region is CASSRTNSYEQYF. CDR3 nucleotide sequence: TGTGCCAGCAGCCGGACAAACTCCTACGAGCAGTACTTC. J is TRBJ2-7 and V is TRBV5-4, with D perhaps TRBD1 (5 bases). This CDR3 contains 13 residues. V lost 4 bases to trimming and J lost 0 bases, with 8 bases between them. Germline assignment: CDR1 SGHNT and CDR2 YYREEE (reference sequence).

DNA for the CDR3: TGTGCCAGCAGCTTAACTGGCAGGGGGCTTGGGGAGCTGTTTTTT. Encoded protein: CASSLTGRGLGELFF. This chain links TRBV7-3 with TRBJ2-2, with 8 bases aligning to TRBD1. The CDR3 length is 15 residues. V was clipped by 0 bases and J by 8 bases; unmatched bases: 5. Germline V lookup: CDR1 SGHTA, CDR2 FQGTGA.

This chain joins TRBV6-4 and TRBJ2-3; 11 nucleotides agree with TRBD2. The CDR3 extends over 15 amino acids. CDR1 MRHNA and CDR2 SNTAGT come from the germline V gene. Unmatched junction bases numbered 4, after V lost 5 bases and J lost 3 bases. The CDR3 DNA sequence: TGTGCCAGCAGTCTTAGCGGGAGGGCGACAGATACGCAGTATTTT. It specifies CASSLSGRATDTQYF.

The genes are TRBV5-4 and TRBJ2-5; 7 bases align to TRBD1. From germline, CDR1 is SGHNT and CDR2 YYREEE (reference sequence). This CDR3 has 15 residues. The trim removed 6 bases at V and 1 base at J, leaving 9 bases unmatched. The DNA for the CDR3 is TGTGCCAGCAAAACCTCCGGGACAGCCCAAGAGACCCAGTACTTC. This translates into CASKTSGTAQETQYF.

The chain combines TRBV25-1 with TRBJ2-5; D is unclear. This CDR3 is built from 13 residues. With 6 bases removed from V and 2 bases from J, the gap between germline ends came to 10 bases. The germline V gene has CDR1 MGHDK and CDR2 SYGVNS. CDR3 DNA: TGTGCCAGCAGCTTGGTCACTCAAGAGACCCAGTACTTC. Encoded protein: CASSLVTQETQYF.

This chain joins TRBV27 and TRBJ1-1, with a weak D call TRBD1 (6 bases). V gave up 1 base and J gave up 5 bases, with 17 bases separating them. This CDR3 region has 16 residues. Germline CDR1 is MNHEY and CDR2 is SMNVEV (reference sequence). Written as DNA, the CDR3 is TGTGCCAGCAGTTTATATCCAGGGGAAGGCCGAACTGAAGCTTTCTTT. Amino acids: CASSLYPGEGRTEAFF.

The genes are TRBV7-9 and TRBJ2-5; D call uncertain. The CDR3 runs 15 residues. CDR1 is SEHNR and CDR2 is FQNEAQ in the germline V gene (reference sequence). The germline V and J ends were trimmed by 1 base and 1 base, with 10 bases remaining between them. The CDR3 DNA sequence: TGTGCCAGCAGCTTAGTAGTATCGGGCCAAGAGACCCAGTACTTC. It yields the protein CASSLVVSGQETQYF.

The chain links TRBV3-1 (or the pseudogene TRBV3-2) to TRBJ2-7, with 7 bases lining up with TRBD2. There are 13 residues in the CDR3. From germline, CDR1 is LGHDT and CDR2 YNNKEL (reference sequence). Unmatched junction bases numbered 3, after V lost 0 bases and J lost 7 bases. CDR3 protein: CASSQEAGREQYF. CDR3 nucleotides: TGTGCCAGCAGCCAAGAAGCGGGGAGAGAGCAGTACTTC.

This clone showed up many times. The chain has TRBV5-5 and TRBJ1-4, with D possibly TRBD1 on 5 matching bases. In germline, CDR1 is SGHKS, CDR2 YYEKEE (reference sequence). V was shortened by 4 bases and J by 4 bases, with 17 bases between the two germline ends. The CDR3 has 16 residues. CDR3 nucleotides: TGTGCCAGCAGCCCCGGACACCCCGTAGGTAATGAAAAACTGTTTTTT. Its protein product is CASSPGHPVGNEKLFF. Together with reference TRBV5-5 and TRBJ1-4, the CDR3 gives the full variable domain: DAGVTQSPTHLIKTRGQQVTLRCSPISGHKSVSWYQQVLGQGPQFIFQYYEKEERGRGNFPDRFSARQFPNYSSELNVNALLLGDSALYLCASSPGHPVGNEKLFFGSGTQLSVL.

This clone was seen just once. The chain has TRBV6-5 and TRBJ2-2; TRBD1 aligns across 8 bases. CDR3 length equals 14 residues. Looked up from germline, CDR1 is MNHEY and CDR2 is SVGAGI. The junction had 2 bases not matched to a gene; V was cut back by 2 bases and J by 6 bases. The CDR3 reads CASSYNRGAGELFF. The CDR3 region has the DNA TGTGCCAGCAGTTACAACAGGGGGGCCGGGGAGCTGTTTTTT.

This chain connects TRBV19 to TRBJ2-7; maybe TRBD1 (6 bases). V was trimmed by 6 bases and J by 3 bases, leaving 15 bases between them. The CDR3 has 14 residues. In germline, CDR1 is LNHDA, CDR2 SQIVND (reference sequence). DNA of the CDR3: TGTGCCAGTAGCTACAGGGATATGGTCTACGAGCAGTACTTC. Protein sequence: CASSYRDMVYEQYF.

The V call is TRBV19, the J call TRBJ1-2; D remains ambiguous. The CDR3 consists of 12 residues. Trimming left V 1 base short and J 7 bases short, with 7 bases between. The germline gives CDR1 LNHDA, CDR2 SQIVND (reference sequence). The CDR3 loop reads CASSIVESGYTF. CDR3 nucleotide sequence: TGTGCCAGTAGTATAGTGGAGTCTGGCTACACCTTC.

This clone was detected only once. The chain is built from TRBV9 and TRBJ1-2; TRBD1 might be the D (6 bases). Looked up from germline, CDR1 is SGDLS and CDR2 is YYNGEE. The V and J ends lost 1 base and 7 bases respectively, with 11 bases between them. The CDR3 consists of 13 residues. CDR3 residues: CASSVPGVGGYTF. The CDR3 region has the DNA TGTGCCAGCAGCGTACCAGGGGTTGGTGGCTACACCTTC.

This chain joins TRBV4-2 and TRBJ1-2; the D gene is possibly TRBD1 (5 bases). Germline V gene data show CDR1 as LGHNA and CDR2 as YNFKEQ. Trimming removed 3 bases at V and 5 bases at J, with 22 bases between. The CDR3 runs to 17 residues. CDR3 nucleotides: TGTGCCAGCAGCCACCCCAGGGCCTCCCAAACGGGTTATGGCTACACCTTC. Translated: CASSHPRASQTGYGYTF.

The rearrangement joins TRBV28 to TRBJ1-5, with 7 bases identical to TRBD1. Germline lookup yields CDR1 MDHEN and CDR2 SYDVKM. CDR3 length: 14 residues. The junction had 7 bases not matched to a gene; V was cut back by 5 bases and J by 6 bases. In DNA, the CDR3 is TGTGCCAGCAGTCCAACAGGGGCGCGTCAGCCCCAGCATTTT. It codes for CASSPTGARQPQHF.

V gene TRBV5-4 combines with J gene TRBJ1-1; weak D call: TRBD1 (6 bases). The CDR3 runs to 12 residues. The V end was cut by 6 bases, the J end by 5 bases, with 11 bases between. Germline V gene lookup returns CDR1 SGHNT and CDR2 YYREEE (reference sequence). The CDR3 DNA sequence: TGTGCCAGCAACAGGGAGACGACTGAAGCTTTCTTT. Translating it yields CASNRETTEAFF.

The chain links TRBV19 to TRBJ2-1; perhaps TRBD1 as D (7 bases). Deletions cut 8 bases from V and 4 bases from J, with 12 bases between. Germline lookup yields CDR1 LNHDA and CDR2 SQIVND (reference sequence). The CDR3 spans 13 residues. The CDR3 region is CASAGQRYNEQFF. The CDR3 DNA sequence: TGTGCCAGTGCGGGACAGAGGTACAATGAGCAGTTCTTC.

CDR3 sequence reads: CASRSVTEAFF. In nucleotides, the CDR3 is TGTGCCAGCAGGTCGGTCACTGAAGCTTTCTTT. V gene TRBV28 combines with J gene TRBJ1-1; D gene ambiguous. Germline V gene sequence: CDR1 MDHEN, CDR2 SYDVKM. This CDR3 has 11 residues. V gave up 6 bases and J gave up 4 bases, with 6 bases separating them.

The chain is built from TRBV5-4 and TRBJ1-2; no clear D gene. The germline V gene encodes CDR1 SGHNT and CDR2 YYREEE (reference sequence). The CDR3 runs 15 residues. The germline V and J ends were trimmed by 1 base and 1 base, with 11 bases remaining between them. CDR3 amino acids: CASSLSGVGNYGYTF. The DNA of the CDR3 is TGTGCCAGCAGCTTGTCCGGGGTGGGTAACTATGGCTACACCTTC.

This sequence joins TRBV6-2 or TRBV6-3 and TRBJ1-5; 7 bases map to TRBD1. Per germline, CDR1 MNHEY and CDR2 SVGEGT. The CDR3 spans 15 residues. Losses at the gene ends were 6 bases for V and 3 bases for J; bases not matched to a gene: 8. The DNA for the CDR3 is TGTGCCAGCAGCCGCGACAGGGTTGACAATCAGCCCCAGCATTTT. It codes for CASSRDRVDNQPQHF.

The genes are TRBV6-6 and TRBJ1-1; D is ambiguous. V was trimmed by 4 bases and J by 4 bases, leaving 16 bases between them. Germline CDR1 reads MNHNY; CDR2 reads SVGAGI (reference sequence). This CDR3 has 15 residues. CDR3: CASSSSTGEGTEAFF. CDR3 DNA sequence: TGTGCCAGCAGTTCCTCAACTGGGGAGGGCACTGAAGCTTTCTTT.

J is TRBJ1-2 and V is TRBV6-5; D possibly corresponds to TRBD1 (5 bases). The CDR3 consists of 13 residues. CDR1 is MNHEY and CDR2 is SVGAGI in the germline V gene. The V gene lost 7 bases and the J gene lost 5 bases, with 14 bases spanning the gap. The CDR3 protein is CASTRRQPYGYTF. The DNA of the CDR3 is TGTGCCAGCACAAGGAGACAGCCTTATGGCTACACCTTC.

The chain is built from TRBV5-6 and TRBJ1-5; D possibly corresponds to TRBD1 (6 bases). Germline V CDR1 and CDR2: SGHDT, YYEEEE. CDR3 length: 15 residues. Between the trimmed V and J ends, which lost 5 bases and 0 bases, there was a span of 12 bases. CDR3 loop: CASSLTGFSNQPQHF. The CDR3 nucleotides are TGTGCCAGCAGTTTGACAGGATTTAGCAATCAGCCCCAGCATTTT.

The V and J genes are TRBV19 and TRBJ1-5; possibly TRBD1 for D (6 bases). With 8 bases removed from V and 7 bases from J, the gap between germline ends came to 18 bases. The CDR3 extends over 14 amino acids. Per germline, CDR1 LNHDA and CDR2 SQIVND (reference sequence). CDR3 in amino acids: CASGPQGTGQPQHF. DNA of the CDR3: TGTGCCAGTGGCCCTCAGGGGACCGGGCAGCCCCAGCATTTT.

This clone occurred a few times. The chain has TRBV28 and TRBJ2-3, with 7 bases that match TRBD1. J gave up 4 bases and V 2 bases, and 6 bases lay outside the gene matches. The CDR3 loop spans 15 amino acids. The germline CDR1 and CDR2 sequences are MDHEN and SYDVKM. The CDR3 spells CASSLTRQGADTQYF. The CDR3 DNA reads as TGTGCCAGCAGTTTAACCCGACAGGGCGCAGATACGCAGTATTTT.